This record looks at one TCR beta chain sequence and its context. The target antigen is unknown. CDR1 is SQVTM, CDR2 ANQGSEA, per germline. Trimming took 4 bases from V and 4 from J; bases not matched to a gene: 3. The CDR3 is made up of 14 amino acids. These data belong to a study of OX40 agonist ivuxolimab in advanced cancers. Study at large: Eligibility admitted prior anti-PD-1, anti-PD-L1 or anti-CTLA-4 therapy; 40% had some. Partial responses were achieved by three patients, of whom one had hepatocellular carcinoma and two had cutaneous melanoma.

Broader study findings: Low normalized clonal expansion also occurred in some nonresponding patients.

No patient had autoimmune disease or received systemic immunosuppression. Sequencing used immunoSEQ multiplex PCR; TCRdb keeps in-frame clones, though not all of them. Of tens of thousands of clones in the sample, 87% were seen once. Sequenced here: CD4+ or CD8+ T cells sorted from blood, sampled in a trial of the OX40 agonist ivuxolimab. The source of this sequence is an adult with an advanced solid tumor such as melanoma, head and neck, liver or kidney cancer. The J gene is TRBJ2-5, the V gene TRBV29-1; 13 bases are shared with TRBD2. CDR3 residues: CSVAWTSGRETQYF. DNA of the CDR3: TGCAGCGTTGCATGGACTAGCGGGAGAGAGACCCAGTACTTC. Combining the CDR3 with reference TRBV29-1 and TRBJ2-5 gives the whole variable domain SAVISQKPSRDICQRGTSLTIQCQVDSQVTMMFWYRQQPGQSLTLIATANQGSEATYESGFVIDKFPISRPNLTFSTLTVSNMSPEDSSIYLCSVAWTSGRETQYFGPGTRLLVL.